A selection of T cell receptor beta chains follows, all from one sample in a study of blood T cell repertoires in COVID-19. The protocol was immunoSEQ multiplex PCR, while the TCRdb copy is restricted to in-frame clones and leaves out a portion. The sample shows roughly 120,000 clones, 82% of them seen only once. Material for sequencing was peripheral blood. Source of these receptors: an older woman with acute or convalescent COVID-19. The CDR3 runs from the conserved cysteine through the conserved F or W. Each record gives: CDR3 DNA, CDR3 protein, clone size, J gene, D gene, V gene. D genes are given only for firm matches. Expanded clones get a size class; other rows say once, few or many, or leave the size out.

cdr3_nt: TGTGCCATCAGCCAGGGAGGTCAGGGCGAGACCCAGTACTTC
cdr3_aa: CAISQGGQGETQYF
clone_size: few
j_call: TRBJ2-5
d_call: .
v_call: TRBV10-3

cdr3_nt: TGCAGCGTTGAAGTGTCTAGATATGAGCAGTTCTTC
cdr3_aa: CSVEVSRYEQFF
clone_size: once
j_call: TRBJ2-1
d_call: .
v_call: TRBV29-1

cdr3_nt: TGTGCCAGCGGAGGGAGGGACACTGAAGCTTTCTTT
cdr3_aa: CASGGRDTEAFF
clone_size: .
j_call: TRBJ1-1
d_call: .
v_call: TRBV7-6

cdr3_nt: TGTGCCAGCAGCAAGCCGGGTTCAAAGGTGTTTTTT
cdr3_aa: CASSKPGSKVFF
clone_size: .
j_call: TRBJ2-2
d_call: .
v_call: TRBV7-2

cdr3_nt: TGCGCCAGCAGCACGGGACAGGGTGGTTCACCCCTCCACTTT
cdr3_aa: CASSTGQGGSPLHF
clone_size: few
j_call: TRBJ1-6
d_call: TRBD1
v_call: TRBV5-1

cdr3_nt: TGTGCCAGCAGCTTAGGCGCGGACACTATTGAAAAACTGTTTTTT
cdr3_aa: CASSLGADTIEKLFF
clone_size: .
j_call: TRBJ1-4
d_call: .
v_call: TRBV11-2

cdr3_nt: TGTGCCAGCTCCCGCGGAACAGGCAACTCTGGAAACACCATATATTTT
cdr3_aa: CASSRGTGNSGNTIYF
clone_size: few
j_call: TRBJ1-3
d_call: .
v_call: TRBV18

cdr3_nt: TGTGCCAGCAGTGAAACAGGGGATGATCCACCCCTCCACTTT
cdr3_aa: CASSETGDDPPLHF
clone_size: .
j_call: TRBJ1-6
d_call: TRBD1
v_call: TRBV2

cdr3_nt: TGTGCCTGGAGTAGGAGGGGCGCGTGGAGCAATCAGCCCCAGCATTTT
cdr3_aa: CAWSRRGAWSNQPQHF
clone_size: .
j_call: TRBJ1-5
d_call: .
v_call: TRBV30

cdr3_nt: TGTGCCAGCTCACCAGCGGGGGCCTCCTATAATTCACCCCTCCACTTT
cdr3_aa: CASSPAGASYNSPLHF
clone_size: once
j_call: TRBJ1-6
d_call: .
v_call: TRBV18

cdr3_nt: TGCGCCAGCAGCCAAGAAGGGGGGGGATCCTATAATTCACCCCTCCACTTT
cdr3_aa: CASSQEGGGSYNSPLHF
clone_size: .
j_call: TRBJ1-6
d_call: .
v_call: TRBV4-3

cdr3_nt: TGTGCCAGCAGTTATGGGGAGGAGGACTATGGCTACACCTTC
cdr3_aa: CASSYGEEDYGYTF
clone_size: .
j_call: TRBJ1-2
d_call: .
v_call: TRBV6-5

cdr3_nt: TGTGCCAGCAGTGAGCCGGGACAGGTGGATGAAAAACTGTTTTTT
cdr3_aa: CASSEPGQVDEKLFF
clone_size: .
j_call: TRBJ1-4
d_call: TRBD1
v_call: TRBV6-6

cdr3_nt: TGTGCCAGCAGCTTGGGGTCAGGGGGTTTCATGTCACCCCTCCACTTT
cdr3_aa: CASSLGSGGFMSPLHF
clone_size: .
j_call: TRBJ1-6
d_call: TRBD1
v_call: TRBV5-6